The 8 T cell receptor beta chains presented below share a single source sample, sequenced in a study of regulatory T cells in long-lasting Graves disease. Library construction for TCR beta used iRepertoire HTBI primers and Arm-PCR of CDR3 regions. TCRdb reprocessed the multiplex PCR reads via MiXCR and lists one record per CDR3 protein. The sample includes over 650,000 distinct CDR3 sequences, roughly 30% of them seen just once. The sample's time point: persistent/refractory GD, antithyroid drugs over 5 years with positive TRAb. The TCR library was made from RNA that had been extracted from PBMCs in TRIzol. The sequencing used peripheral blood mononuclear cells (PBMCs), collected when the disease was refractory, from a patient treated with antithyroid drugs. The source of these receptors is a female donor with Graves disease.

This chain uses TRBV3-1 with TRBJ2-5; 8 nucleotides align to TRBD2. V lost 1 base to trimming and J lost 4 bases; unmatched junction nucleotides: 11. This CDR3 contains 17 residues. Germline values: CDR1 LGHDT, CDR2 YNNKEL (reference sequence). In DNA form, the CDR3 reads TGTGCCAGCAGCCAAGGCGGATGGCGGGAGGTAGGAGAGACCCAGTACTTC. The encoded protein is CASSQGGWREVGETQYF.

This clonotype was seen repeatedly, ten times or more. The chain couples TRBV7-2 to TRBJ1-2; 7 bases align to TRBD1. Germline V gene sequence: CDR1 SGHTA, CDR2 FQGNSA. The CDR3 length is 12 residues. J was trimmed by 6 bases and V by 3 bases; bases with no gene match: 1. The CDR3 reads CASSLQGDGYTF. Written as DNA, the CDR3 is TGTGCCAGCAGCTTGCAGGGGGATGGCTACACCTTC.

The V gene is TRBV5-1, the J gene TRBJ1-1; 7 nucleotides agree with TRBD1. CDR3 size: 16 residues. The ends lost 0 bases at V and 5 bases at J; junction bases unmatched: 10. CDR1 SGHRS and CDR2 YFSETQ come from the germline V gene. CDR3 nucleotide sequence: TGCGCCAGCAGCTTGGTGAGAGGGGGCGCCGGAACTGAAGCTTTCTTT. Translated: CASSLVRGGAGTEAFF.

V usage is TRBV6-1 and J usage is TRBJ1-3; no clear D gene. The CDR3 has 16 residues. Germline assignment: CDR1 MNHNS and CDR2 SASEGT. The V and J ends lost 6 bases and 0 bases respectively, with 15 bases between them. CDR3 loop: CASSPHGILSGNTIYF. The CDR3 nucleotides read TGTGCCAGCAGCCCCCACGGGATTCTCTCTGGAAACACCATATATTTT.

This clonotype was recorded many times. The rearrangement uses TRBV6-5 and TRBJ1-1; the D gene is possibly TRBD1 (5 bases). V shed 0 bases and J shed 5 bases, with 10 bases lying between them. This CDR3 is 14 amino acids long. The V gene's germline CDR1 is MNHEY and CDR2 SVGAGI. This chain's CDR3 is CASSYSIGATEAFF. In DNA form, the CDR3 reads TGTGCCAGCAGTTACTCCATAGGGGCGACTGAAGCTTTCTTT.

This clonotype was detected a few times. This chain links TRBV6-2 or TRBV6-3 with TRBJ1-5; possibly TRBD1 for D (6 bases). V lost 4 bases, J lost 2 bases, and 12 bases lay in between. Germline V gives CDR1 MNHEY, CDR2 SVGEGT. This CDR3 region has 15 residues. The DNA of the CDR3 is TGTGCCAGCAGTTCGGGGGAGGGGGGCAATCAGCCCCAGCATTTT. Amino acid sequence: CASSSGEGGNQPQHF.

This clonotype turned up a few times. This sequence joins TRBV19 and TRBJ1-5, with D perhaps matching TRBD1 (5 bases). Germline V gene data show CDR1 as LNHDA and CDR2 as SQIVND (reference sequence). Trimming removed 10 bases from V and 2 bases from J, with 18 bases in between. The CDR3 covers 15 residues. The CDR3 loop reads CATGHLTGGNQPQHF. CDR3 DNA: TGTGCCACCGGACACCTAACGGGGGGCAATCAGCCCCAGCATTTT. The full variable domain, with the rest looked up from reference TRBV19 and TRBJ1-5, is DGGITQSPKYLFRKEGQNVTLSCEQNLNHDAMYWYRQDPGQGLRLIYYSQIVNDFQKGDIAEGYSVSREKKESFPLTVTSAQKNPTAFYLCATGHLTGGNQPQHFGDGTRLSIL.

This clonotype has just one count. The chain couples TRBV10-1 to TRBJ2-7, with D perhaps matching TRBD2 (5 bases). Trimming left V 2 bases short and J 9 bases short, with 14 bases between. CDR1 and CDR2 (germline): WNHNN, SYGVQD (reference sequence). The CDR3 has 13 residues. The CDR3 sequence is CASSEVQGSGQYF. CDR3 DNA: TGCGCCAGCAGTGAGGTACAAGGAAGCGGGCAGTACTTC.